This passage covers 30 T cell receptor beta chains from one sample sequenced in a study of T cell responses to AZD1222 COVID-19 vaccine. Sequencing used immunoSEQ multiplex PCR; TCRdb keeps in-frame clones, though not all of them. The table shows roughly 110,000 clones, with nearly 90% occurring only once. Sequencing used peripheral blood, obtained 28 days after the second AZD1222 dose. The receptors stem from an adult who received the AZD1222 COVID-19 vaccine.

This chain joins TRBV5-1 and TRBJ2-5, with D possibly matching TRBD1 (6 bases). V was pared by 3 bases and J by 2 bases, with 17 bases between. CDR3 length: 16 amino acids. Germline loops: CDR1 SGHRS, CDR2 YFSETQ. The CDR3 nucleotides are TGCGCCAGCAGCTGGGGGCGGGTTCTGAAGCAAGAGACCCAGTACTTC. This codes for CASSWGRVLKQETQYF.

A single count supports this clone. The chain combines TRBV7-9 with TRBJ1-2; D remains unclear. The CDR3 length is 14 residues. Trimming left V 5 bases short and J 4 bases short, with 14 bases between. The germline CDR1 and CDR2 sequences are SEHNR and FQNEAQ (reference sequence). The CDR3 sequence is CASSPPGLGYGYTF. The CDR3 region has the DNA TGTGCCAGCAGCCCCCCCGGGCTCGGCTATGGCTACACCTTC.

The rearrangement uses TRBV6-5 and TRBJ2-2; D uncertain. The germline V and J ends were trimmed by 2 bases and 5 bases, with 9 bases remaining between them. This CDR3 region has 14 residues. In germline, CDR1 is MNHEY, CDR2 SVGAGI. The chain's CDR3 is CASSYRVGTGELFF. For the CDR3, the DNA is TGTGCCAGCAGTTACAGGGTGGGAACCGGGGAGCTGTTTTTT.

With regard to this clone: At one end, the junction sequence differs from germline, possibly due to a read error. The V call is TRBV7-2, the J call TRBJ2-5; 8 nucleotides agree with TRBD2. Germline V gene data show CDR1 as SGHTA and CDR2 as FQGNSA. The CDR3 spans 14 residues. The CDR3 sequence is CASSLRRGEEAQYF. As DNA, the CDR3 is TGTGCCAGCAGCTTGAGGCGGGGGGAAGAGGCCCAGTACTTC.

V and J are TRBV28 and TRBJ2-1, with 8 bases matching TRBD2. The CDR3 loop spans 16 amino acids. The germline CDR1 and CDR2 sequences are MDHEN and SYDVKM. Trimming at V came to 2 bases and at J to 1 base, leaving 4 bases not matched to a gene. The CDR3 loop is CASSLGSGGSYNEQFF. CDR3 sequence (DNA): TGTGCCAGCAGTTTAGGATCGGGGGGGTCCTACAATGAGCAGTTCTTC. Full variable domain (rest looked up from reference TRBV28 and TRBJ2-1): DVKVTQSSRYLVKRTGEKVFLECVQDMDHENMFWYRQDPGLGLRLIYFSYDVKMKEKGDIPEGYSVSREKKERFSLILESASTNQTSMYLCASSLGSGGSYNEQFFGPGTRLTVL.

The J gene is TRBJ2-7, the V gene TRBV4-2; D is undetermined. Germline V CDR1 and CDR2: LGHNA, YNFKEQ. Trimming stripped 1 base from V and 7 bases from J, with 8 bases between. This CDR3 contains 12 residues. The CDR3 sequence is CASSQVGEEQYF. The CDR3, as DNA: TGTGCCAGCAGCCAAGTAGGAGAGGAGCAGTACTTC.

V is TRBV3-1 (or the pseudogene TRBV3-2) and J is TRBJ1-6, with 7 nucleotides matching TRBD1. Germline trimming cut 1 base from V and 10 bases from J; bases unmatched to any gene: 7. The length of the CDR3 is 15 residues. CDR1 and CDR2 (germline): LGHDT, YNNKEL (reference sequence). CDR3 DNA: TGTGCCAGCAGCCAAGGGGGACAGAGCATATCACCCCTCCACTTT. It translates to CASSQGGQSISPLHF.

V gene TRBV11-3 combines with J gene TRBJ1-1; TRBD1 aligns across 8 bases. Per the germline V gene, CDR1 is SGHNT and CDR2 is YENEEA. This CDR3 contains 14 residues. V gave up 5 bases and J gave up 2 bases; unmatched junction bases: 4. The CDR3 coding sequence is TGTGCCAGCAGCGCGGGGACAGGAAACACTGAAGCTTTCTTT. Encoded protein: CASSAGTGNTEAFF.

This chain joins TRBV4-2 and TRBJ1-1, with 7 bases matching TRBD1. Germline V gene data show CDR1 as LGHNA and CDR2 as YNFKEQ. Trimming cost V 5 bases and J 1 base; bases outside gene matches: 16. The CDR3 covers 18 residues. CDR3 DNA: TGTGCCAGCAGCATCTTTATCCGACAGGGCAGGAGGAACACTGAAGCTTTCTTT. It yields the protein CASSIFIRQGRRNTEAFF.

This chain connects TRBV3-1 (or the pseudogene TRBV3-2) to TRBJ2-5; 13 positions agree with TRBD2. The CDR3 has 14 residues. V was pared by 1 base and J by 14 bases, with 7 bases of the junction left unmatched. In germline, CDR1 is LGHDT, CDR2 YNNKEL (reference sequence). CDR3 coding DNA: TGTGCCAGCAGCCAAGGACAGACTAGCGGGGGGTTTTACTTC. Translating it yields CASSQGQTSGGFYF.

This sequence joins TRBV29-1 and TRBJ2-7, with D hard to call. Trimming left V 6 bases short and J 0 bases short, with 9 bases between. Germline V CDR1 and CDR2: SQVTM, ANQGSEA. The CDR3 length is 12 residues. The CDR3 coding sequence is TGCAGCGTGCGGACGGGCTCCTACGAGCAGTACTTC. This encodes CSVRTGSYEQYF.

This clone appeared once. The V gene is TRBV29-1, the J gene TRBJ1-2, with 7 bases identical to TRBD1. The CDR3 consists of 14 residues. Germline CDR1 SQVTM, CDR2 ANQGSEA. Trimming cost V 0 bases and J 4 bases; bases outside gene matches: 5. This chain's CDR3 is CSVEDLGTVYGYTF. CDR3 DNA sequence: TGCAGCGTTGAAGATCTCGGGACAGTCTATGGCTACACCTTC.

The J gene is TRBJ1-4, the V gene TRBV5-1; maybe TRBD1 (6 bases). Germline V gives CDR1 SGHRS, CDR2 YFSETQ. The CDR3 loop spans 13 amino acids. V dropped 3 bases and J dropped 8 bases, with 11 bases sitting between them. This chain's CDR3 is CASSSQGREKLFF. Written as DNA, the CDR3 is TGCGCCAGCAGCTCACAGGGAAGGGAAAAACTGTTTTTT.

V gene TRBV7-2 combines with J gene TRBJ2-3; TRBD2 matches 8 bases. This CDR3 is built from 14 residues. The ends lost 7 bases at V and 2 bases at J; junction bases unmatched: 5. CDR1 is SGHTA, CDR2 FQGNSA, per germline. In DNA form, the CDR3 reads TGTGCCAGCACCGTCGGACTAGCCACAGATACGCAGTATTTT. The encoded protein is CASTVGLATDTQYF. Based on the CDR3 plus reference TRBV7-2 and TRBJ2-3, the full variable domain is GAGVSQSPSNKVTEKGKDVELRCDPISGHTALYWYRQSLGQGLEFLIYFQGNSAPDKSGLPSDRFSAERTGGSVSTLTIQRTQQEDSAVYLCASTVGLATDTQYFGPGTRLTVL.

This clone was detected only a few times. The chain has TRBV2 and TRBJ2-1; D is possibly TRBD1 or TRBD2 (5 bases each). The ends were cut back, 7 bases at V and 0 bases at J, with 13 bases in the middle. There are 15 residues in the CDR3. Per the germline V gene, CDR1 is SNHLY and CDR2 is FYNNEI. In nucleotides, the CDR3 is TGTGCCAGCATTTGGGGGAGTAGCTCCTACAATGAGCAGTTCTTC. The encoded protein is CASIWGSSSYNEQFF.

This clone was seen a single time. V is TRBV5-4 and J is TRBJ2-7; the D gene is possibly TRBD2 (5 bases). This CDR3 is built from 16 residues. Germline CDR1 SGHNT, CDR2 YYREEE (reference sequence). V dropped 4 bases and J dropped 0 bases, with 17 bases sitting between them. The CDR3 sequence: CASSPDSASLSYEQYF. CDR3 DNA: TGTGCCAGCAGCCCGGACTCTGCCTCTCTCTCCTACGAGCAGTACTTC.

This clone was recorded only once. V and J are TRBV3-1 (or the pseudogene TRBV3-2) and TRBJ2-7; D may be TRBD2 (6 bases). CDR1 is LGHDT and CDR2 is YNNKEL in the germline V gene (reference sequence). V lost 6 bases, J lost 4 bases, and 22 bases lay in between. CDR3 size: 16 residues. The CDR3 bases are TGTGCCAGCAGTCCTCATGTAGAAGCGGGCCGATACGAGCAGTACTTC. It translates to CASSPHVEAGRYEQYF.

Comment on this clone: Other DNA sequences of this sample code for an identical CDR3. The chain is built from TRBV7-3 and TRBJ2-1; perhaps TRBD2 as D (6 bases). Trimming pared 1 base from V and 8 bases from J, leaving 12 bases between. Looked up from germline, CDR1 is SGHTA and CDR2 is FQGTGA. This CDR3 is 14 amino acids long. Written as DNA, the CDR3 is TGTGCCAGCAGCTTAATCGGGGGTCGGGATGAGCAGTTCTTC. As protein: CASSLIGGRDEQFF.

This clone was observed a single time. The rearrangement links TRBV6-2 or TRBV6-3 to TRBJ1-6, with D hard to call. Germline V gene sequence: CDR1 MNHEY, CDR2 SVGEGT. Trimming shortened V by 0 bases and J by 5 bases, and 8 bases separated the two germline ends. The CDR3 is 15 residues long. The CDR3 DNA reads as TGTGCCAGCAGTTACTCACGCAGGAATAATTCACCCCTCCACTTT. Residues: CASSYSRRNNSPLHF.

This CDR3 reads CASSLGGQSSYNSPLHF. The CDR3 DNA reads as TGTGCCAGCAGCTTGGGGGGACAGAGCTCCTATAATTCACCCCTCCACTTT. The chain joins TRBV5-4 to TRBJ1-6, with TRBD1 matching 7 bases. This CDR3 spans 17 amino acids. Per germline, CDR1 SGHNT and CDR2 YYREEE (reference sequence). Losses at the gene ends were 0 bases for V and 0 bases for J; bases not matched to a gene: 3.

The chain recombines TRBV6-1 with TRBJ2-7; no definite D call. The CDR3 loop spans 14 amino acids. Trimming left V 1 base short and J 4 bases short, with 11 bases between. Germline assignment: CDR1 MNHNS and CDR2 SASEGT. CDR3 region: CASSEGSWGYEQYF. The CDR3 DNA follows: TGTGCCAGCAGTGAAGGTTCTTGGGGTTACGAGCAGTACTTC.

The chain joins TRBV10-3 to TRBJ1-2; 7 positions agree with TRBD1. The CDR3 is made up of 13 amino acids. V gave up 4 bases and J gave up 5 bases; unmatched junction bases: 4. Germline V gene sequence: CDR1 ENHRY, CDR2 SYGVKD. The CDR3 is CAISADRDYGYTF. The DNA for the CDR3 is TGTGCCATCAGTGCCGACAGGGATTATGGCTACACCTTC.

The chain uses TRBV4-1 and TRBJ1-1, with D unresolved. The germline gives CDR1 MGHRA, CDR2 YSYEKL. V was cut by 4 bases and J by 1 base, with 19 bases left in between. This CDR3 comprises 17 residues. The CDR3 DNA is TGCGCCAGCAGCCCCTCCGCAGCGCCAGTTCCGAACACTGAAGCTTTCTTT. Translating gives CASSPSAAPVPNTEAFF.

The chain employs TRBV6-1 and TRBJ2-7, with a weak D call TRBD1 (9 bases). Trimming took off 4 bases at V and 6 bases at J, with 31 bases between the two ends. Germline V CDR1 and CDR2: MNHNS, SASEGT. The CDR3 has 19 amino acids. The CDR3: CASSVQGALSGSWQIEQYF. The CDR3 bases are TGTGCCAGCAGTGTACAGGGGGCGCTGAGCGGGAGTTGGCAAATCGAGCAGTACTTC.

This clone has only one observation. V and J are TRBV5-4 and TRBJ1-1, with D possibly matching TRBD1 (6 bases). The CDR3 sequence is 16 residues long. Germline lookup yields CDR1 SGHNT and CDR2 YYREEE (reference sequence). Deletions cut 4 bases from V and 3 bases from J, with 19 bases between. CDR3 in amino acids: CASSPPGANFDTEAFF. DNA for the CDR3: TGTGCCAGCAGCCCCCCAGGGGCGAATTTCGACACTGAAGCTTTCTTT.

This chain links TRBV5-4 with TRBJ2-7, with 8 bases identical to TRBD2. The CDR3 runs 14 residues. Germline CDR1 is SGHNT and CDR2 is YYREEE (reference sequence). J gave up 3 bases and V 5 bases, and 7 bases lay outside the gene matches. CDR3 loop: CASSSGAGSYEQYF. CDR3 in DNA: TGTGCCAGCAGTAGCGGGGCAGGAAGCTACGAGCAGTACTTC.

This chain connects TRBV7-2 to TRBJ2-5, with 9 positions matching TRBD2. Trimming removed 8 bases from V and 1 base from J; junction bases left unmatched: 5. Germline lookup yields CDR1 SGHTA and CDR2 FQGNSA. This CDR3 spans 14 amino acids. The CDR3 DNA reads TGTGCCAGCTCGCGGGGGGGTTCCCAAGAGACCCAGTACTTC. Residues: CASSRGGSQETQYF.

V and J are TRBV19 and TRBJ2-5, with a possible D match to TRBD2 (6 bases). This CDR3 region has 11 residues. V lost 6 bases to trimming and J lost 5 bases, with 7 bases between them. CDR1 is LNHDA, CDR2 SQIVND, per germline (reference sequence). CDR3 amino acids: CASRRGETQYF. The CDR3 DNA follows: TGTGCCAGTAGACGGGGGGAGACCCAGTACTTC.

This chain links TRBV4-3 with TRBJ2-6; 7 nucleotides align to TRBD1. Trimming at V came to 1 base and at J to 2 bases, leaving 17 bases not matched to a gene. The CDR3 length is 21 residues. In germline, CDR1 is LGHNA, CDR2 YSLEER. CDR3 sequence (DNA): TGCGCCAGCAGCCAAGTGTCTTACAGGGGTTTTCCCCTTCCTGGGGCCAACGTCCTGACTTTC. Translation gives CASSQVSYRGFPLPGANVLTF.

This clone was detected only a few times. The chain has TRBV5-1 and TRBJ2-7, with 12 nucleotides matching TRBD2. Germline V gene lookup returns CDR1 SGHRS and CDR2 YFSETQ. Trimming cost V 4 bases and J 2 bases; bases outside gene matches: 4. The CDR3 extends over 15 amino acids. Here the CDR3 DNA reads TGCGCCAGCAGCGTTGCTAGCGGGGGGGCCTACGAGCAGTACTTC. Residues: CASSVASGGAYEQYF.